This T cell receptor beta chain was sequenced in a study of spatial heterogeneity in lung cancer. In its sample, this clonotype ranks as medium-sized. Its specificity is not known. The junction had 4 bases not matched to a gene; V was cut back by 5 bases and J by 4 bases. The CDR3 is made up of 14 amino acids. The V gene's germline CDR1 is MDHEN and CDR2 SYDVKM. The time point: sample taken at primary tumor resection. The donor group consisted of around 66 patients who had untreated, early-stage non-small cell lung cancer. Unsorted whole RNA samples from tumor, nontumor lung or frozen PBMC were sequenced. Regarding the study as a whole: Quantities of ubiquitous and regional expanded TCRs paralleled ubiquitous and regional nonsynonymous mutations, respectively. Tracking of tumor mutation counts was seen in expanded intratumoral alpha and beta TCR counts.

TCRdb reprocessed the 5' RACE reads via MiXCR and lists one record per CDR3 protein. This sample yields around 7,800 distinct CDR3 sequences, of which 8.2% are seen a single time; around 4.2% belongs to the top ten. The chain links TRBV28 to TRBJ2-1, with 8 bases matching TRBD1. The clonotype was recovered from a male donor with early-stage non-small cell lung cancer. The source material was lung tumor tissue, sampled at surgery. The CDR3 coding sequence is TGTGCCAGCAGTCTGGGACAGGAATACAATGAGCAGTTCTTC. Its protein is CASSLGQEYNEQFF.